This TCR beta chain comes out of a study of cytomegalovirus exposure and HLA in healthy donors. Study details: Around 85 million unique TCR sequences came from HLA-typed donors in an early release. Study results and limitations: A later analysis, which compared TCR beta chains of equal frequency, found the HLA-associated ones more clonally expanded.

The PCR employed 60 Vbeta primers together with 13 Jbeta primers. Per the authors' pipeline: Tens of millions of unique TCR beta chains, roughly 10 million shared, were counted in a later analysis. TCRdb keeps only in-frame clones here, not all; method: immunoSEQ multiplex PCR. The D gene and trimming were derived from the DNA, and the V and J assignments and clone size from that table. The sample lists around 190,000 clones, about 77% occurring once. Germline-derived CDR1 and CDR2 are GTSNPN and SVGIG (reference sequence). The CDR3 has 12 residues. Trimming stripped 3 bases from V and 4 bases from J, with 6 bases between. Donors in the study were healthy people who gave bone marrow. This clone was seen a handful of times. Its antigen is unidentified.

Sample: PBMCs. The sequence came from a woman aged 25-40 years in good health and CMV-seronegative. The chain couples TRBV30 to TRBJ1-4; D remains unclear. The CDR3 sequence is CAWSTVNEKLFF. CDR3 coding DNA: TGTGCCTGGAGCACAGTTAATGAAAAACTGTTTTTT.